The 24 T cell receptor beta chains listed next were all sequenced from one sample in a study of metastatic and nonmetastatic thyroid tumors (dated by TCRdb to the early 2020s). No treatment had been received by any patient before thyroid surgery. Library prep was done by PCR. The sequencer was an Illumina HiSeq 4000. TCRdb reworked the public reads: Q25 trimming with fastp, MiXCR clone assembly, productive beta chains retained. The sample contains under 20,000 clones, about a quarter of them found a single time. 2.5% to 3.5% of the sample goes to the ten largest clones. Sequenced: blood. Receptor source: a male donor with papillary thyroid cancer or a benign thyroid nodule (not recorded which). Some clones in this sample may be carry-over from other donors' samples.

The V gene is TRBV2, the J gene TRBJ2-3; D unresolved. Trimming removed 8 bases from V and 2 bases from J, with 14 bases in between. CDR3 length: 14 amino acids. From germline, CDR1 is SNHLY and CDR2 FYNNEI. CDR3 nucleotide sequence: TGTGCCAGCGGACGGAGCAGCTACACAGATACGCAGTATTTT. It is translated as CASGRSSYTDTQYF.

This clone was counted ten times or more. The chain's CDR3 is CASSRDRNTYEQYF. The CDR3 nucleotides are TGTGCCAGCTCAAGGGACAGGAATACCTACGAGCAGTACTTC. The V gene is TRBV6-1, the J gene TRBJ2-7, with TRBD1 matching over 8 bases. There are 14 residues in the CDR3. Looked up from germline, CDR1 is MNHNS and CDR2 is SASEGT. The trim removed 8 bases at V and 2 bases at J, leaving 8 bases unmatched.

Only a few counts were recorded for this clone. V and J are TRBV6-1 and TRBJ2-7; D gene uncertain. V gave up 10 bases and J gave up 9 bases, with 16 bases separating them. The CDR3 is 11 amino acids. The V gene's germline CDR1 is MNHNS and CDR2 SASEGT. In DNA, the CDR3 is TGTGCCACCTATGATGGGTCAGGGCAGTACTTC. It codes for CATYDGSGQYF.

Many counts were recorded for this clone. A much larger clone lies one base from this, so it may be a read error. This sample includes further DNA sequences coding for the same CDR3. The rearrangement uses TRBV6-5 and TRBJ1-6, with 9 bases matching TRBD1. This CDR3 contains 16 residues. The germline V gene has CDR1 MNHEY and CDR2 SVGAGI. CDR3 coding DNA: TGCGCCAGCAGTTACTTGGGGACAGGGTCGAATTCACCCCTCCACTTT. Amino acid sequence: CASSYLGTGSNSPLHF.

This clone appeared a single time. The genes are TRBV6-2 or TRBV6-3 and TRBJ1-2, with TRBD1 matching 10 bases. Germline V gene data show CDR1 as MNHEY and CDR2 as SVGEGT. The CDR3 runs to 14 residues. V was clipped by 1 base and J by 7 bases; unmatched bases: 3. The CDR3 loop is CASSYYGTGVGYTF. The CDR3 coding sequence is TGTGCCAGCAGTTACTACGGGACAGGGGTTGGCTACACCTTC.

This CDR3 is CASSRDRGHEQYF. The CDR3 nucleotides read TGTGCCAGCAGTCGGGACAGGGGCCACGAGCAGTACTTC. The chain couples TRBV6-1 to TRBJ2-7; 10 positions match TRBD1. This CDR3 has 13 amino acids. Germline assignment: CDR1 MNHNS and CDR2 SASEGT. Trimming took 5 bases from V and 5 from J; bases not matched to a gene: 3.

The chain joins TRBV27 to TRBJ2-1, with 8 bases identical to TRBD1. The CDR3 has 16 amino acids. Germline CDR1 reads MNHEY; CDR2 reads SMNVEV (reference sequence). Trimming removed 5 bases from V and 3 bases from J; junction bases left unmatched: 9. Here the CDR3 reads CASSTQGVKLYNEQFF. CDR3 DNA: TGTGCCAGCAGTACACAGGGGGTTAAGCTCTACAATGAGCAGTTCTTC.

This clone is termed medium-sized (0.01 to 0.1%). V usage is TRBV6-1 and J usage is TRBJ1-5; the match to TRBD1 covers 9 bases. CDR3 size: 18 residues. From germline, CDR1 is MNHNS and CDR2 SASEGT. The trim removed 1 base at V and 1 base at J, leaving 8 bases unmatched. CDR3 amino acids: CASSEETGGRGSNQPQHF. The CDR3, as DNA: TGTGCCAGCAGTGAAGAAACAGGGGGCAGAGGGAGCAATCAGCCCCAGCATTTT.

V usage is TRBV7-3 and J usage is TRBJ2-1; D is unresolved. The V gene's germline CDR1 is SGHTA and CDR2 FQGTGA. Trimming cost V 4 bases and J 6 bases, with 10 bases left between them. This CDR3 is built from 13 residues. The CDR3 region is CASSSGRSNEQFF. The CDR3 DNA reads TGTGCCAGCAGCTCCGGACGAAGCAATGAGCAGTTCTTC.

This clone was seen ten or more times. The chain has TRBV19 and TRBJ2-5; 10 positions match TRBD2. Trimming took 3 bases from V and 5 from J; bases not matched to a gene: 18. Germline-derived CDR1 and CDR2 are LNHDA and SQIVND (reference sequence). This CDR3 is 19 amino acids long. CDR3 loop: CASSIRPPRRAGGRETQYF. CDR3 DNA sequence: TGTGCCAGTAGTATTCGTCCCCCGCGTAGAGCGGGGGGGCGGGAGACCCAGTACTTC.

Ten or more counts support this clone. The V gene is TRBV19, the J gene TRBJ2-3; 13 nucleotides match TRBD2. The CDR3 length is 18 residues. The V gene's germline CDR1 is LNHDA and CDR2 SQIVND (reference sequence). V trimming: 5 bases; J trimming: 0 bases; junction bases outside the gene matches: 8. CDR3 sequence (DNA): TGTGCCAGTAGTGGAGGGACTAGCGGGACACCTAGCACAGATACGCAGTATTTT. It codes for CASSGGTSGTPSTDTQYF.

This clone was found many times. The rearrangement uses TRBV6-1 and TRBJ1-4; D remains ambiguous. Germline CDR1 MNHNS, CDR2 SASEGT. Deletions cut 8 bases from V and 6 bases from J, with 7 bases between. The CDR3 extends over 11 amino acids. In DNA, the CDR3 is TGTGCCAGCGCCTCTTATGAAAAACTGTTTTTT. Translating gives CASASYEKLFF.

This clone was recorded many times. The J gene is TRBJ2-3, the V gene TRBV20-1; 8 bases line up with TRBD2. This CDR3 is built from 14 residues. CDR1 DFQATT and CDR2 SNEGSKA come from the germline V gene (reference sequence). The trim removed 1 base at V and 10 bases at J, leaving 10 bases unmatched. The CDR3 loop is CSARVSGGPGSQYF. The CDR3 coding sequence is TGCAGTGCTAGAGTATCGGGAGGGCCTGGGTCGCAGTATTTT.

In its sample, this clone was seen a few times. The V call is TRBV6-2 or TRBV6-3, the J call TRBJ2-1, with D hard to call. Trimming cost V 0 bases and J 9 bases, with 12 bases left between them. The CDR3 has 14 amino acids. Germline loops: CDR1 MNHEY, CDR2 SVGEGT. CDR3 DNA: TGTGCCAGCAGTTACTCCTCGGCCGTTCCTGAGCAGTTCTTC. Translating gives CASSYSSAVPEQFF.

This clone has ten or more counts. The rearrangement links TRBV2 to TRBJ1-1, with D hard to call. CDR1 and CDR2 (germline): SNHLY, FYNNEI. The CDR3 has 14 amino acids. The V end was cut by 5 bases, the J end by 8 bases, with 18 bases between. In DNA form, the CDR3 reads TGTGCCAGCAGTTTCAGTCGAAGGTTAGCCGAAGCTTTCTTT. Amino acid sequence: CASSFSRRLAEAFF.

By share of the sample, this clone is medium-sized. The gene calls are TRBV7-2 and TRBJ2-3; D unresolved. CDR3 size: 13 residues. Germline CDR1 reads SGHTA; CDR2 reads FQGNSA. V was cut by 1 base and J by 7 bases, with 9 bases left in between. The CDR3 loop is CASSLGGEYTQYF. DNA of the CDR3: TGTGCCAGCAGCTTAGGTGGCGAATATACGCAGTATTTT.

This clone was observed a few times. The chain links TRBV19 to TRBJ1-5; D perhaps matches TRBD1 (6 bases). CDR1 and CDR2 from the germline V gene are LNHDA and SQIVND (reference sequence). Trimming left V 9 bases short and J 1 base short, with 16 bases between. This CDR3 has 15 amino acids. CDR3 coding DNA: TGTGCCAGCGATCGGGCGGGGGGCAGCAATCAGCCCCAGCATTTT. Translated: CASDRAGGSNQPQHF.

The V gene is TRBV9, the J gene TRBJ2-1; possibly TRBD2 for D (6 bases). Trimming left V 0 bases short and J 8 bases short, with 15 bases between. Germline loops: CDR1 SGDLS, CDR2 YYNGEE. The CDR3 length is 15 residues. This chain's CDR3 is CASSVDVGSRDEQFF. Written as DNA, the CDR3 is TGTGCCAGCAGCGTAGATGTCGGGAGTAGGGATGAGCAGTTCTTC.

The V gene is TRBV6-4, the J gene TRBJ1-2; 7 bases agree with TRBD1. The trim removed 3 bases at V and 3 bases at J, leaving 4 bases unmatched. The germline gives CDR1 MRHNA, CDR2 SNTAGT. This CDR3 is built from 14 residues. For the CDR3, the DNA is TGTGCCAGCAGTGAAAGGGGGCGCGACTATGGCTACACCTTC. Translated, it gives CASSERGRDYGYTF.

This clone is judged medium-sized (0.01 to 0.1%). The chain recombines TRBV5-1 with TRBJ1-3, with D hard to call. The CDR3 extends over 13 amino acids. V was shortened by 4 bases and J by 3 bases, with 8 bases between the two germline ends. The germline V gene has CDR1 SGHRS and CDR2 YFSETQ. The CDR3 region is CASSTGYGNTIYF. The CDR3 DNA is TGCGCCAGCAGCACCGGATATGGAAACACCATATATTTT. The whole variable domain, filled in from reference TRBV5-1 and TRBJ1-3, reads KAGVTQTPRYLIKTRGQQVTLSCSPISGHRSVSWYQQTPGQGLQFLFEYFSETQRNKGNFPGRFSGRQFSNSRSEMNVSTLELGDSALYLCASSTGYGNTIYFGEGSWLTVV.

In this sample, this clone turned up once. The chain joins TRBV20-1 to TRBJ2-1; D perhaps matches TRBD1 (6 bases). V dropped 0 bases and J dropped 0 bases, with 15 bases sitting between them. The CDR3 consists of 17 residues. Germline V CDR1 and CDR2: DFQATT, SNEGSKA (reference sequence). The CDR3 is CSARDQRRGSSYNEQFF. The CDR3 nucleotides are TGCAGTGCTAGAGATCAGCGTAGGGGGAGCTCCTACAATGAGCAGTTCTTC.

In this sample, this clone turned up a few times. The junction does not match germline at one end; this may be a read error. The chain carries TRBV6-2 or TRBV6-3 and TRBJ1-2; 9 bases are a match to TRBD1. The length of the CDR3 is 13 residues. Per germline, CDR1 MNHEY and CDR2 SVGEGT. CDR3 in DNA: TGTGCCAGCAGTTACGGACAGGGGTTCGGCTACACCTTT. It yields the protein CASSYGQGFGYTF.

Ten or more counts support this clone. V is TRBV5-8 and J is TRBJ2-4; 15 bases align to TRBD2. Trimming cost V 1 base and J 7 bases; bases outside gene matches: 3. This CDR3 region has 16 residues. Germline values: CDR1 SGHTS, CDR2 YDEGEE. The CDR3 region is CASSLRGTSGGNIQYF. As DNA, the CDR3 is TGTGCCAGCAGCTTGCGTGGGACTAGCGGGGGGAACATTCAGTACTTC.

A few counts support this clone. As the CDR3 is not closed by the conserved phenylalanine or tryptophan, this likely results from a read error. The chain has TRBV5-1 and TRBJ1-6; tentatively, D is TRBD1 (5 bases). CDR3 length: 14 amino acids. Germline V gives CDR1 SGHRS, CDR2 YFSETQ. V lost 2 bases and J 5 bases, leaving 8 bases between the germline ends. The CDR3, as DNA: TGCGCCAGCAGCTTTGGAGGGGATAATTCACCCCTCCACTCT. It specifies CASSFGGDNSPLHS.